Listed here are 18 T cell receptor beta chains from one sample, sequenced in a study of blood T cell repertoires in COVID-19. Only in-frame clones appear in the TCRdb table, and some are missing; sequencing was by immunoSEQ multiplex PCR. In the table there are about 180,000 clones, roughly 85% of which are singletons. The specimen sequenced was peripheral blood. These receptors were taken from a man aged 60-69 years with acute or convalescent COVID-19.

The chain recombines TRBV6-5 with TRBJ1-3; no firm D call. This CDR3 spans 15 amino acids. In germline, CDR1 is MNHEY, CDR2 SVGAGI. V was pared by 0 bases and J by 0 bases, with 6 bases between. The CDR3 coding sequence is TGTGCCAGCAGTTACTCACGGAGCTCTGGAAACACCATATATTTT. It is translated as CASSYSRSSGNTIYF.

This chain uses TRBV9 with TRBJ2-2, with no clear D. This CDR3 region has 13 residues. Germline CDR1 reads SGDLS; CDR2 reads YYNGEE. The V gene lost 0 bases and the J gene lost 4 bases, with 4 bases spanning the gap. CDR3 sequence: CASSVVITGELFF. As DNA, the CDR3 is TGTGCCAGCAGCGTAGTCATCACCGGGGAGCTGTTTTTT.

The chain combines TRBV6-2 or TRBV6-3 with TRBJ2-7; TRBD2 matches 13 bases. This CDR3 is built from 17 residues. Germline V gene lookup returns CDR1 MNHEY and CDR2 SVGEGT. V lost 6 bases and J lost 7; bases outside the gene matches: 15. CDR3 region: CASSRLAGGAAVWEQYF. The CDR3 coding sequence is TGTGCCAGCAGCAGACTAGCGGGAGGCGCCGCCGTGTGGGAGCAGTACTTC.

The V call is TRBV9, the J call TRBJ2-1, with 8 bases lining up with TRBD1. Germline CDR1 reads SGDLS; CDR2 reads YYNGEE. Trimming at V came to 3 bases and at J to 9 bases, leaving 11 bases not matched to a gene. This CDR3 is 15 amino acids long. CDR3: CASSATQGAEGEQFF. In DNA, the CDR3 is TGTGCCAGCAGCGCGACCCAGGGGGCTGAGGGTGAGCAGTTCTTC.

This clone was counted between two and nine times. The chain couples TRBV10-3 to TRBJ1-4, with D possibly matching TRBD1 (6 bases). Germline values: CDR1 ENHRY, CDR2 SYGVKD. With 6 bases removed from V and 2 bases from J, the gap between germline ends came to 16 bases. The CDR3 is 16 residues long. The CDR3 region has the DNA TGTGCCATCAGCCCCGGACAGTTAACCACTAATGAAAAACTGTTTTTT. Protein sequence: CAISPGQLTTNEKLFF.

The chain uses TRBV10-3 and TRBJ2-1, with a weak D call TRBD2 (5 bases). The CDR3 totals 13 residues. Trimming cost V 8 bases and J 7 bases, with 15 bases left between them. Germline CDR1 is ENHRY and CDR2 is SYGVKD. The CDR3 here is CAISGGRENEQFF. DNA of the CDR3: TGTGCCATCTCGGGCGGACGGGAAAATGAGCAGTTCTTC.

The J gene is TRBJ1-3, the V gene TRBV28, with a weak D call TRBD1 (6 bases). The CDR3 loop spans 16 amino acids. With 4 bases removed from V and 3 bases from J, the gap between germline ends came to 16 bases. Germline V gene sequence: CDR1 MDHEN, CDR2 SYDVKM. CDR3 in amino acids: CASSSPSGVGGNTIYF. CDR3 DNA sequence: TGTGCCAGCAGTTCCCCTTCAGGGGTAGGTGGAAACACCATATATTTT.

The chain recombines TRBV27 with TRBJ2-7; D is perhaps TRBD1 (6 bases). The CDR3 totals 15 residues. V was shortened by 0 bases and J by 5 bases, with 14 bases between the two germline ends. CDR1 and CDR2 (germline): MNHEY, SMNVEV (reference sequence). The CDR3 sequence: CASSLSSSRGHEQYF. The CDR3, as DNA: TGTGCCAGCAGTTTATCATCTTCCAGGGGCCACGAGCAGTACTTC.

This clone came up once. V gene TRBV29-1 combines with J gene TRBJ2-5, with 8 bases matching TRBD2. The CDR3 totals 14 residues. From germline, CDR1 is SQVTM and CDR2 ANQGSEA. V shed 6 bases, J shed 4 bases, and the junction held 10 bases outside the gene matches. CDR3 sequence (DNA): TGCAGCGTCCGGAGCTCCCGGGGGGGAGAGACCCAGTACTTC. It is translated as CSVRSSRGGETQYF.

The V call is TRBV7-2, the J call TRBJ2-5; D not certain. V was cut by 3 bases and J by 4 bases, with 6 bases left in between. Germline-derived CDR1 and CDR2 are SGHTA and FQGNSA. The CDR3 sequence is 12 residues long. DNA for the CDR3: TGTGCCAGCAGCTTTAATGTAGAGACCCAGTACTTC. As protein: CASSFNVETQYF.

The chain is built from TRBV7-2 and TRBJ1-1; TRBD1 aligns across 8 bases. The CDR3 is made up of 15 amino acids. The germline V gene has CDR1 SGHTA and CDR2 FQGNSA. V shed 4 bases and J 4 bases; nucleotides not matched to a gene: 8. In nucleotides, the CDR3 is TGTGCCAGCAGCTCGAATCAGGGGGCCGGCACTGAAGCTTTCTTT. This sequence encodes CASSSNQGAGTEAFF.

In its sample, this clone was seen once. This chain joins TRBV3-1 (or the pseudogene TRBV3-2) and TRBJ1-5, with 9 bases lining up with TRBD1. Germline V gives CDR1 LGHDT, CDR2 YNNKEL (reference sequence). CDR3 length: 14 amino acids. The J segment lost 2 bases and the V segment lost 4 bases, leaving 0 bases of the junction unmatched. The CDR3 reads CASSRQGGNQPQHF. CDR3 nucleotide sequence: TGTGCCAGCAGCCGACAGGGGGGCAATCAGCCCCAGCATTTT.

CDR3: CASFWEFDEKLFF. CDR3 sequence (DNA): TGTGCCAGCTTTTGGGAGTTTGATGAAAAACTGTTTTTT. The chain carries TRBV2 and TRBJ1-4; D uncertain. The germline V gene has CDR1 SNHLY and CDR2 FYNNEI. CDR3 length equals 13 residues. V lost 8 bases and J lost 6, with 13 bases in between.

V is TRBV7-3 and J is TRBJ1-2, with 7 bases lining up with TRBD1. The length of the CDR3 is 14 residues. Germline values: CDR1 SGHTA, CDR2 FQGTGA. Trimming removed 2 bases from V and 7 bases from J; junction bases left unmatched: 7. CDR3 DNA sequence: TGTGCCAGCAGCTTAGTTGTAGGGGGCCGTGGCTACACCTTC. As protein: CASSLVVGGRGYTF.

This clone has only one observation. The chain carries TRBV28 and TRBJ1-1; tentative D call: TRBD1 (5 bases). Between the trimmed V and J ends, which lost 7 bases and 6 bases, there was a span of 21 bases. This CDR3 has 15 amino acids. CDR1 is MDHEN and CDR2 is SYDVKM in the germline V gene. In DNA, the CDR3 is TGTGCCAGCAAAGCGGGGGGGAGAGGCTCGTCTGAAGCTTTCTTT. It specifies CASKAGGRGSSEAFF.

DNA of the CDR3: TGTGCCAGCAGCCAAGGGACTAGCGGGGCTAGCTCCTACGAGCAGTACTTC. Protein: CASSQGTSGASSYEQYF. The chain carries TRBV9 and TRBJ2-7; TRBD2 matches at 13 bases. The trim removed 4 bases at V and 0 bases at J, leaving 7 bases unmatched. Germline V gene data show CDR1 as SGDLS and CDR2 as YYNGEE. The CDR3 is 17 residues long.

The CDR3 sequence: CASGDRAGFQPQHF. CDR3 nucleotides: TGTGCCAGCGGGGACAGGGCCGGGTTTCAGCCCCAGCATTTT. This chain uses TRBV28 with TRBJ1-5; 9 bases match TRBD1. Losses at the gene ends were 8 bases for V and 6 bases for J; bases not matched to a gene: 8. The CDR3 runs to 14 residues. Germline V gene lookup returns CDR1 MDHEN and CDR2 SYDVKM.

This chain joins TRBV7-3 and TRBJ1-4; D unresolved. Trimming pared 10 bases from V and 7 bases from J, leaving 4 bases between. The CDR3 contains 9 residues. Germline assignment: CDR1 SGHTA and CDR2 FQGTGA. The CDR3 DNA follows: TGTGCCATCCGTGAAAAACTGTTTTTT. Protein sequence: CAIREKLFF.